One T cell receptor beta chain is described in this entry. Its antigen remains unknown. These data are taken from a study of T cell repertoires in cytomegalovirus infection. TCRdb ran MiXCR on the reads and lists one entry per CDR3 protein. The repertoire includes 100,000 to 120,000 distinct CDR3 sequences, around 31% of them detected once, and about 40% sits in the top ten. Trimming pared 0 bases from V and 4 bases from J, leaving 2 bases between. Germline V lookup: CDR1 SGHRS, CDR2 YFSETQ. The CDR3 covers 13 residues. Findings and caveats of the study: It was HLA-C-restricted CMV-specific TCR beta clonotypes that dominated the response ex vivo.

Source: CD8+ T cells from cultured PBMCs, taken from culture after CMV antigen stimulation. The sequence was obtained from a human donor in good health (CMV status not recorded). Some clones in this sample may be carry-over from other donors' samples. The chain carries TRBV5-1 and TRBJ2-6; no clear D. In DNA form, the CDR3 reads TGCGCCAGCAGCTTGGAAGGGGCCAACGTCCTGACTTTC. Protein sequence: CASSLEGANVLTF.